This T cell receptor (beta chain) is from a study of long-term antiretroviral therapy in people with HIV. Germline CDR1 is LGHNA and CDR2 is YSLEER. This CDR3 contains 12 residues. Trimming cost V 0 bases and J 10 bases; bases outside gene matches: 1. Study-wide points: Sampling of blood ran from the mid-2000s to the late 2010s, and older ART regimens were possibly in use.

Survey-level immunoSEQ v3.0 assays were run. Profiled with immunoSEQ multiplex PCR; TCRdb holds only in-frame clones, not every one. The profile shows 25,000 to 35,000 clones, around 85% of them singletons. Turning to this clone: Its antigen remains unidentified.

This sequence originates from a man in his late teens or twenties with HIV. This chain links TRBV4-3 with TRBJ2-3, with 7 bases matching TRBD1. This specimen was unsorted PBMCs, taken 0.8 years before starting antiretroviral therapy. The DNA of the CDR3 is TGCGCCAGCAGCCAAGAGGGGACAGCGCAGTATTTT. This sequence encodes CASSQEGTAQYF.